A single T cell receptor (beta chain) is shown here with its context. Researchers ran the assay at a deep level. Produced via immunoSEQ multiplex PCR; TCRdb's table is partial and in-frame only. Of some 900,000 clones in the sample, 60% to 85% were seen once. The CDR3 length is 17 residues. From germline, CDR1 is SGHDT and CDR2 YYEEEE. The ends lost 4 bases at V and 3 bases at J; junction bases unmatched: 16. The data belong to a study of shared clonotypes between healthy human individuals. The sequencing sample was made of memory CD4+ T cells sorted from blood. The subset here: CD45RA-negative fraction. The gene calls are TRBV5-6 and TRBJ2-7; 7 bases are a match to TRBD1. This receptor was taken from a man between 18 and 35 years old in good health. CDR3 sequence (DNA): TGTGCCAGCAGCCCTACCGGGGACAGCAGAGGGATCTACGAGCAGTACTTC. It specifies CASSPTGDSRGIYEQYF. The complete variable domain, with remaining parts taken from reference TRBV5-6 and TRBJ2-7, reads DAGVTQSPTHLIKTRGQQVTLRCSPKSGHDTVSWYQQALGQGPQFIFQYYEEEERQRGNFPDRFSGHQFPNYSSELNVNALLLGDSALYLCASSPTGDSRGIYEQYFGPGTRLTVT.